This TCR beta chain was recorded in a study of beta chain features in type 1 diabetes. The study reverse transcribed the entire isolated RNA, so it sequenced expressed TCRB transcripts. Sequencing used immunoSEQ multiplex PCR; TCRdb keeps in-frame clones, though not all of them. The table lists 450,000 to 550,000 clones, 30% of them singletons. This clone was seen a handful of times. The sample consisted of naive CD4+ T cells from blood. This receptor was taken from a man aged 18 to 35 in good health.

The CDR3 DNA sequence: TGCAGCGTTAGCGGGAGGGAATACAATGAGCAGTTCTTC. This translates into CSVSGREYNEQFF. The rearrangement joins TRBV29-1 to TRBJ2-1; 10 bases match TRBD2. Germline CDR1 is SQVTM and CDR2 is ANQGSEA. The V gene end was trimmed by 5 bases and the J gene end by 4 bases; junction bases not matched to a gene: 2. This CDR3 spans 13 amino acids.